This TCR beta chain derives from a study of T cell responses to AZD1222 COVID-19 vaccine. Comments on this clone: Its antigen is not known.

General study findings and limits: The sample set comprised mostly white British donors with more females, and clonal diversity was possibly underestimated. With two AZD1222 doses given, Spike-specific TCR breadth and depth both rose.

Profiling relied on immunoSEQ multiplex PCR, and the TCRdb table lists in-frame clones only, not all of them. This repertoire shows roughly 86,000 clones, around 91% found once; its top ten account for approximately 30%. Specimen: peripheral blood, collected on day 0 of AZD1222 vaccination. The clonotype was recovered from an adult in good health.

The CDR3 DNA reads as TGTGCCAGTAGTATCGGGACAGGGTTCGGTCAGCCCCAGCATTTT. This codes for CASSIGTGFGQPQHF. V gene TRBV19 combines with J gene TRBJ1-5, with 9 bases that match TRBD1. With V trimmed by 3 bases and J by 6 bases, 6 bases remained unmatched. The CDR3 runs to 15 residues. The germline CDR1 and CDR2 sequences are LNHDA and SQIVND (reference sequence).